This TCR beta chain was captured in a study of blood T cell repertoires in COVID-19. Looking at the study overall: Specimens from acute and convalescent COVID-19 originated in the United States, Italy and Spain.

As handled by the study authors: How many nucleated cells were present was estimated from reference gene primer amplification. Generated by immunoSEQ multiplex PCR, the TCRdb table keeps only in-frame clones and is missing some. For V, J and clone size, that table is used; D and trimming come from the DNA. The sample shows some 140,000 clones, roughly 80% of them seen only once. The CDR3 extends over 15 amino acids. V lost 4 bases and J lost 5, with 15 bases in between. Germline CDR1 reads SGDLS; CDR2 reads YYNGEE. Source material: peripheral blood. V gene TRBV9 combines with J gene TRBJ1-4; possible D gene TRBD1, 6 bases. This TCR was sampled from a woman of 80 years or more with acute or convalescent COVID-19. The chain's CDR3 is CASSPRQAWNEKLFF. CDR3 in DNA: TGTGCCAGCAGCCCTAGACAGGCTTGGAATGAAAAACTGTTTTTT.